This entry lists 16 T cell receptor beta chains sequenced from one sample in a study of blood T cell repertoires in COVID-19. Using immunoSEQ multiplex PCR, the repertoire was profiled, and TCRdb retains in-frame clones only, with some absent. This repertoire shows tens of thousands of clones, around four fifths found once; its top ten account for over 5%. The sample consisted of peripheral blood. The receptors were sampled from a woman aged 80 or older with acute or convalescent COVID-19.

The V call is TRBV5-1, the J call TRBJ2-5; D might be TRBD2 (6 bases). Germline assignment: CDR1 SGHRS and CDR2 YFSETQ. The V and J ends lost 7 bases and 3 bases respectively, with 13 bases between them. This CDR3 spans 13 amino acids. Here the CDR3 reads CASRPGVEETQYF. CDR3 DNA: TGCGCCAGCCGGCCGGGGGTGGAAGAGACCCAGTACTTC. The variable domain in full, completed from reference TRBV5-1 and TRBJ2-5, reads KAGVTQTPRYLIKTRGQQVTLSCSPISGHRSVSWYQQTPGQGLQFLFEYFSETQRNKGNFPGRFSGRQFSNSRSEMNVSTLELGDSALYLCASRPGVEETQYFGPGTRLLVL.

This clone was detected only once. The CDR3 spells CASSLRSGGSNEQFF. The CDR3 nucleotides are TGTGCCAGCAGCCTCCGAAGCGGGGGGTCCAATGAGCAGTTCTTC. The gene calls are TRBV7-9 and TRBJ2-1; 9 positions agree with TRBD2. Per the germline V gene, CDR1 is SEHNR and CDR2 is FQNEAQ (reference sequence). The CDR3 length is 15 residues. The junction had 8 bases not matched to a gene; V was cut back by 5 bases and J by 6 bases.

V usage is TRBV10-2 and J usage is TRBJ1-6; 9 positions match TRBD1. The germline V gene has CDR1 WSHSY and CDR2 SAAADI. The CDR3 spans 15 residues. Trimming at V came to 1 base and at J to 9 bases, leaving 4 bases not matched to a gene. In nucleotides, the CDR3 is TGCGCCAGCAGTGAGTGGGGACAGGGAGGTTCACCCCTCCACTTT. It is translated as CASSEWGQGGSPLHF.

The chain combines TRBV4-1 with TRBJ2-5, with TRBD2 identical over 16 bases. CDR1 and CDR2 from the germline V gene are MGHRA and YSYEKL. The CDR3 consists of 21 residues. The V gene end was trimmed by 2 bases and the J gene end by 5 bases; junction bases not matched to a gene: 17. The CDR3 DNA reads as TGCGCCAGCAGCCAACCCCGTGGGACTAGCGGGGGGGAAAGGGTTCCGGAGACCCAGTACTTC. It yields the protein CASSQPRGTSGGERVPETQYF.

This clone was recorded once. The rearrangement uses TRBV29-1 and TRBJ1-2; D gene ambiguous. Trimming took off 2 bases at V and 4 bases at J, with 11 bases between the two ends. Germline CDR1 SQVTM, CDR2 ANQGSEA. This CDR3 is built from 13 residues. This CDR3 is CSVERERGYGYTF. The CDR3 bases are TGCAGCGTTGAAAGGGAGAGAGGCTATGGCTACACCTTC.

In this sample, this clone turned up once. The chain employs TRBV6-5 and TRBJ1-5; the D gene is possibly TRBD1 (6 bases). Trimming stripped 4 bases from V and 4 bases from J, with 17 bases between. Germline assignment: CDR1 MNHEY and CDR2 SVGAGI. The CDR3 is 16 residues long. The CDR3 bases are TGTGCCAGCAGTTCTCTCAGGGGTGTGGGGAATCAGCCCCAGCATTTT. Its translation: CASSSLRGVGNQPQHF.

The chain is built from TRBV5-1 and TRBJ2-3, with 8 bases aligning to TRBD1. Trimming removed 3 bases from V and 6 bases from J; junction bases left unmatched: 0. Germline loops: CDR1 SGHRS, CDR2 YFSETQ. The CDR3 loop spans 12 amino acids. CDR3 region: CASSWDRDTQYF. CDR3 nucleotides: TGCGCCAGCAGCTGGGACAGGGATACGCAGTATTTT.

The chain links TRBV3-1 (or the pseudogene TRBV3-2) to TRBJ1-1, with 10 bases aligning to TRBD1. Germline CDR1 LGHDT, CDR2 YNNKEL (reference sequence). The J segment lost 3 bases and the V segment lost 1 base, leaving 5 bases of the junction unmatched. The CDR3 has 16 residues. This CDR3 reads CASSQAFGQGDTEAFF. The CDR3, as DNA: TGTGCCAGCAGCCAAGCTTTCGGACAGGGGGACACTGAAGCTTTCTTT.

This chain links TRBV4-1 with TRBJ1-5, with D tentatively TRBD1 (5 bases). There are 15 residues in the CDR3. CDR1 is MGHRA, CDR2 YSYEKL, per germline. Deletions cut 0 bases from V and 4 bases from J, with 10 bases between. Written as DNA, the CDR3 is TGCGCCAGCAGCCAAGACAGGGCGGCGAATCAGCCCCAGCATTTT. It yields the protein CASSQDRAANQPQHF.

This clone was observed once. The J gene is TRBJ2-1, the V gene TRBV5-4; the D is unclear. The length of the CDR3 is 13 residues. The V end lost 2 bases, the J end lost 10 bases, and 13 bases lay between the germline ends. From germline, CDR1 is SGHNT and CDR2 YYREEE (reference sequence). CDR3 amino acids: CASSLEPNREQFF. The CDR3 DNA is TGTGCCAGCAGCTTAGAACCGAATCGGGAGCAGTTCTTC.

The chain uses TRBV4-2 and TRBJ2-7; 8 bases agree with TRBD2. Germline trimming cut 6 bases from V and 0 bases from J; bases unmatched to any gene: 10. CDR1 is LGHNA and CDR2 is YNFKEQ in the germline V gene. The CDR3 is 16 amino acids. Written as DNA, the CDR3 is TGTGCCAGCAGGCTGGACGGGGGGGGGAGCTCCTACGAGCAGTACTTC. It codes for CASRLDGGGSSYEQYF.

The chain combines TRBV5-5 with TRBJ2-1; 9 bases align to TRBD2. V was pared by 4 bases and J by 7 bases, with 9 bases of the junction left unmatched. From germline, CDR1 is SGHKS and CDR2 YYEKEE (reference sequence). CDR3 length: 15 amino acids. CDR3 amino acids: CASSRPRGGANEQFF. Written as DNA, the CDR3 is TGTGCCAGCAGCCGGCCGCGGGGGGGCGCGAATGAGCAGTTCTTC. Full variable domain (rest looked up from reference TRBV5-5 and TRBJ2-1): DAGVTQSPTHLIKTRGQQVTLRCSPISGHKSVSWYQQVLGQGPQFIFQYYEKEERGRGNFPDRFSARQFPNYSSELNVNALLLGDSALYLCASSRPRGGANEQFFGPGTRLTVL.

The chain joins TRBV11-2 to TRBJ2-5; possible D gene TRBD1, 7 bases. In germline, CDR1 is SGHAT, CDR2 FQNNGV. V was trimmed by 6 bases and J by 5 bases, leaving 25 bases between them. The CDR3 has 17 residues. Here the CDR3 DNA reads TGTGCCAGCAGTAATCCCAGAGGACAGGCCCGGGGGGAGACCCAGTACTTC. It codes for CASSNPRGQARGETQYF.

The chain combines TRBV11-2 with TRBJ2-3, with TRBD2 matching over 8 bases. Germline CDR1 reads SGHAT; CDR2 reads FQNNGV. The CDR3 covers 15 residues. The trim removed 2 bases at V and 3 bases at J, leaving 4 bases unmatched. Here the CDR3 DNA reads TGTGCCAGCAGCTTATCGGGGGGGCGGACAGATACGCAGTATTTT. Amino acid sequence: CASSLSGGRTDTQYF. The full variable domain, rest sourced from reference TRBV11-2 and TRBJ2-3, is EAGVAQSPRYKIIEKRQSVAFWCNPISGHATLYWYQQILGQGPKLLIQFQNNGVVDDSQLPKDRFSAERLKGVDSTLKIQPAKLEDSAVYLCASSLSGGRTDTQYFGPGTRLTVL.

This chain links TRBV5-4 with TRBJ2-7; D is uncertain. V lost 3 bases and J 4 bases, leaving 8 bases between the germline ends. Germline V gives CDR1 SGHNT, CDR2 YYREEE (reference sequence). CDR3 length equals 12 residues. CDR3 DNA sequence: TGTGCCAGCAGCTCCCGAGGATACGAGCAGTACTTC. This encodes CASSSRGYEQYF.

The CDR3 sequence is CASSSRRNGNTEAFF. DNA of the CDR3: TGTGCCAGCAGTTCGCGGCGTAACGGAAACACTGAAGCTTTCTTT. The chain joins TRBV7-2 to TRBJ1-1; D gene uncertain. CDR1 and CDR2 (germline): SGHTA, FQGNSA. The CDR3 is 15 amino acids. Trimming pared 6 bases from V and 2 bases from J, leaving 16 bases between.